Listed below are T cell receptor beta chains from one sample, sequenced in a study of blood T cells in healthy people across ages. TCRdb reprocessed the 5' RACE reads via MiXCR and lists one record per CDR3 protein. The sample carries roughly 680,000 distinct CDR3 sequences, roughly half recorded once. The sequencing input was blood. Receptors were obtained from a woman of 80 years or more in good health. Each CDR3 is given with its conserved first and last residue. The D gene is left open where the match is weak. Clone size, where shown, is once, few, many, or a class for clones that have expanded.

j_gene	abundance	v_gene	len	d_gene	CDR3aa	CDR3nt
TRBJ2-4	many	TRBV4-1	17	.	CASSQDITEFYKNIQYF	TGCGCCAGCAGCCAAGATATCACAGAATTTTACAAAAACATTCAGTACTTC
TRBJ2-7	.	TRBV27	13	.	CASSRQIQGGQYF	TGTGCCAGCAGCCGGCAGATTCAAGGCGGCCAGTACTTC
TRBJ2-3	many	TRBV25-1	14	.	CASTRGFPADTQYF	TGTGCCAGCACTCGGGGGTTCCCGGCAGATACGCAGTATTTT
TRBJ1-5	.	TRBV7-8	16	.	CASSLARGGKWQPQHF	TGTGCCAGCAGCTTAGCGCGCGGCGGGAAATGGCAGCCCCAGCATTTT
TRBJ2-5	few	TRBV20-1	15	.	CSATKTGSWQETQYF	TGCAGTGCTACCAAGACAGGTAGTTGGCAAGAGACCCAGTACTTC
TRBJ1-5	.	TRBV10-3	15	.	CAISEYREKGQPQHF	TGTGCCATCAGTGAGTACAGGGAGAAGGGTCAGCCCCAGCATTTT
TRBJ2-3	.	TRBV5-1	15	.	CASRSPGHYTDTQYF	TGCGCCAGCAGGTCCCCGGGACACTACACAGATACGCAGTATTTT
TRBJ2-3	.	TRBV20-1	15	TRBD1	CSARGDRANTDTQYF	TGCAGTGCTAGGGGGGACAGGGCAAACACAGATACGCAGTATTTT
TRBJ1-2	.	TRBV6-2/TRBV6-3	15	.	CASSQSVNRVLGYTF	TGTGCCAGCAGTCAAAGTGTAAACAGGGTTCTTGGCTACACCTTC
TRBJ2-1	.	TRBV5-1	15	TRBD1	CASSRQGSLGNEQFF	TGCGCCAGCAGCCGACAGGGGTCTCTCGGCAATGAGCAGTTCTTC
TRBJ2-2	few	TRBV28	15	.	CASSPPRLYTGELFF	TGTGCCAGCAGCCCCCCCAGATTATACACCGGGGAGCTGTTTTTT
TRBJ1-1	few	TRBV7-8	17	TRBD1	CASSLARTGGRWAVAFF	TGTGCCAGCAGCTTAGCGCGGACAGGGGGCCGGTGGGCTGTAGCTTTCTTT
TRBJ2-7	few	TRBV28	16	TRBD2	CASRAGTSGGLYEQYF	TGTGCCAGCAGGGCTGGGACTAGCGGAGGACTTTACGAGCAGTACTTC
TRBJ1-2	.	TRBV21-1	13	.	CASNNQGESGYTF	TGTGCCAGCAACAATCAAGGGGAAAGTGGCTACACCTTC
TRBJ2-3	many	TRBV28	15	TRBD1	CASLTGGIGTDTQYF	TGTGCCAGCCTGACAGGGGGCATTGGCACAGATACGCAGTATTTT
TRBJ2-7	.	TRBV2	15	TRBD1	CASKDETGEAYEQYF	TGTGCCAGCAAAGACGAGACAGGGGAGGCCTACGAGCAGTACTTC
TRBJ2-1	.	TRBV12-3/TRBV12-4	14	.	CASSFTSIMDEQFF	TGTGCCAGCAGTTTTACTAGCATTATGGATGAGCAGTTCTTC
TRBJ2-2	.	TRBV5-1	15	.	CASSLARADGGELFF	TGCGCCAGCAGCTTGGCCAGGGCAGACGGTGGGGAGCTGTTTTTT
TRBJ1-1	many	TRBV5-1	13	.	CASSLGADTEAFF	TGTGCCAGCAGTTTAGGGGCGGACACTGAAGCTTTCTTT
TRBJ2-3	.	TRBV28	16	.	CASSFEAGGALDTQYF	TGTGCCAGCAGTTTCGAGGCAGGAGGAGCTTTAGATACGCAGTATTTT
TRBJ2-3	few	TRBV10-3	14	TRBD1	CAISGDRGISEQYF	TGTGCCATCAGTGGGGACAGGGGGATCTCTGAGCAGTATTTT
TRBJ1-6	.	TRBV12-3/TRBV12-4	14	.	CTSSILTGVATLHF	TGTACCAGCAGTATCCTGACGGGGGTAGCCACCCTCCACTTT
TRBJ2-2	.	TRBV28	12	.	CASRHPSGELFF	TGTGCCAGCAGACATCCGTCCGGGGAGCTGTTTTTT
TRBJ2-7	.	TRBV7-2	14	.	CASSPGQGYYEQYF	TGTGCCAGCAGCCCGGGACAAGGATACTACGAGCAGTACTTC
TRBJ1-5	.	TRBV27	14	.	CASSSSSGNQPQHF	TGTGCCAGCAGCTCTTCTAGTGGCAATCAGCCCCAGCATTTT
TRBJ1-2	many	TRBV4-1	14	TRBD1	CASSQDGTAYGYTF	TGCGCCAGCAGCCAAGATGGGACAGCCTATGGCTACACCTTC
TRBJ2-3	many	TRBV20-1	12	.	CSKMALGDTQYF	TGCAGTAAGATGGCCCTGGGAGATACGCAGTATTTT
TRBJ2-1	.	TRBV18	14	TRBD1	CASSPGTGHNEQFF	TGTGCCAGCTCACCCGGGACAGGCCACAATGAGCAGTTCTTC
TRBJ2-2	.	TRBV7-3	15	.	CASSLMGGFTGELFF	TGTGCCAGCAGCTTAATGGGAGGTTTCACCGGGGAGCTGTTTTTT
TRBJ2-7	many	TRBV7-9	12	.	CASSPNSYEQYF	TGTGCCAGCAGCCCCAACTCCTACGAGCAGTACTTC
TRBJ2-5	.	TRBV4-3	17	TRBD2	CASSQNLAGAVLETQYF	TGCGCCAGCAGCCAAAACCTAGCGGGGGCGGTCCTGGAGACCCAGTACTTC
TRBJ2-1	many	TRBV6-6	15	TRBD2	CASRAGLAGDNEQFF	TGTGCCAGCAGGGCCGGACTAGCGGGGGACAATGAGCAGTTCTTC
TRBJ2-1	many	TRBV3-1	16	TRBD2	CASSQEVTSGDSEQFF	TGTGCCAGCAGCCAAGAAGTGACTAGCGGGGACTCTGAGCAGTTCTTC
TRBJ2-1	.	TRBV11-2	15	TRBD2	CASRFSGNLYNEQFF	TGTGCCAGCAGGTTTAGCGGGAACTTATACAATGAGCAGTTCTTC
TRBJ1-1	few	TRBV6-1	12	.	CASSEQGTEAFF	TGTGCCAGCAGTGAGCAGGGCACTGAAGCTTTCTTT
TRBJ2-2	few	TRBV6-2/TRBV6-3	13	.	CASENTNTGELFF	TGTGCCAGCGAGAATACGAACACCGGGGAGCTGTTTTTT
TRBJ1-2	once	TRBV5-1	15	.	CASSPVRAEGYGYTF	TGCGCCAGCAGCCCAGTCAGGGCCGAGGGCTATGGCTACACCTTC
TRBJ2-7	.	TRBV20-1	13	TRBD1	CSAGQGSPYEQYF	TGCAGTGCTGGACAGGGCTCACCCTACGAGCAGTACTTC
TRBJ2-5	many	TRBV10-3	14	TRBD1	CAISGGQQQETQYF	TGTGCCATCAGTGGGGGACAGCAGCAAGAGACCCAGTACTTC
TRBJ2-1	few	TRBV3-1	14	.	CASKYGTLSNEQFF	TGTGCCAGCAAATATGGGACTCTCAGCAATGAGCAGTTCTTC
TRBJ2-1	.	TRBV4-1	16	TRBD2	CASSQALGGGYNEQFF	TGCGCCAGCAGCCAAGCCCTCGGCGGGGGATACAATGAGCAGTTCTTC
TRBJ2-5	many	TRBV24-1	16	TRBD2	CATSDFPSGGQETQYF	TGTGCCACCAGTGATTTTCCTAGCGGGGGACAAGAGACCCAGTACTTC
TRBJ1-2	.	TRBV12-3/TRBV12-4	14	.	CASSLRQPNYGYTF	TGTGCCAGCAGTTTACGACAGCCAAACTATGGCTACACCTTC
TRBJ2-2	once	TRBV24-1	14	.	CATRDQVNTGELFF	TGTGCCACTAGGGATCAGGTGAACACCGGGGAGCTGTTTTTT
TRBJ2-3	few	TRBV28	14	TRBD2	CASSLASGADTQYF	TGTGCCAGCAGTTTGGCCAGCGGGGCAGATACGCAGTATTTT
TRBJ1-2	.	TRBV9	14	.	CASSVAVLGYGYTF	TGTGCCAGCAGCGTAGCGGTCCTCGGCTATGGCTACACCTTC
TRBJ2-7	.	TRBV24-1	14	.	CATSDPGHGRRQYF	TGTGCCACCAGTGATCCAGGACATGGGCGGAGGCAGTACTTC
TRBJ2-2	.	TRBV7-8	15	.	CASSLSPGNTGELFF	TGTGCCAGCAGCTTGTCTCCGGGGAACACCGGGGAGCTGTTTTTT
TRBJ1-6	.	TRBV2	14	.	CASSGGSYNSPLHF	TGTGCCAGCAGTGGTGGCTCCTATAATTCACCCCTCCACTTT
TRBJ1-3	.	TRBV2	15	.	CASSATVTSGNTIYF	TGTGCCAGCAGTGCGACAGTGACCTCTGGAAACACCATATATTTT
TRBJ2-6	many	TRBV3-1	15	.	CASSQEGSGANVLTF	TGTGCCAGCAGCCAAGAAGGGTCTGGGGCCAACGTCCTGACTTTC
TRBJ1-1	many	TRBV7-3	12	.	CASSSRGTEAFF	TGTGCCAGCAGCTCCCGGGGGACTGAAGCTTTCTTT
TRBJ2-1	.	TRBV9	16	.	CASSVDGLGRGHEQFF	TGTGCCAGCAGCGTAGATGGACTAGGGAGGGGGCATGAGCAGTTCTTC
TRBJ2-1	once	TRBV5-1	14	.	CASNLTVPYNEQFF	TGCGCCAGCAACTTGACTGTGCCCTACAATGAGCAGTTCTTC
TRBJ2-1	.	TRBV7-2	14	.	CASSEDIAVNEQFF	TGTGCCAGCAGCGAAGACATAGCAGTGAATGAGCAGTTCTTC
TRBJ2-5	.	TRBV11-2	19	TRBD2	CASSFVAGRLAGPQETQYF	TGTGCCAGCAGCTTTGTAGCAGGGCGGCTAGCGGGACCTCAAGAGACCCAGTACTTC
TRBJ2-5	.	TRBV12-3/TRBV12-4	13	.	CASQRASQETQYF	TGTGCCAGTCAACGAGCGAGCCAAGAGACCCAGTACTTC